What follows are 31 T cell receptor beta chains derived from one specimen sequenced in a study of T-cell reconstitution after alpha-beta-depleted transplantation in children. TCRbeta library preparation incorporated unique molecular identifiers. A single record per CDR3 protein comes from TCRdb applying MiXCR to the PCR reads. The sample includes a few hundred thousand distinct CDR3 sequences, over 9.5% of them seen just once. The sequenced sample was PBMCs, obtained before TCRalphabeta/CD19-depleted stem cell transplant. Receptors originate from a boy younger than two with acute myeloid leukemia, due to receive a stem cell transplant.

This clonotype was seen many times. The gene calls are TRBV6-5 and TRBJ1-5; D may be TRBD1 (6 bases). Trimming took 2 bases from V and 2 from J, leaving 16 bases between them. Germline V gene lookup returns CDR1 MNHEY and CDR2 SVGAGI. The CDR3 spans 17 residues. In DNA, the CDR3 is TGTGCCAGCAGTTACAGGCCACAGGGTGTTGGCAATCAGCCCCAGCATTTT. This encodes CASSYRPQGVGNQPQHF.

The table lists this clonotype with many counts. The rearrangement joins TRBV3-1 to TRBJ1-2, with 8 bases matching TRBD1. The CDR3 runs 13 residues. Germline assignment: CDR1 LGHDT and CDR2 YNNKEL (reference sequence). The junction had 5 bases not matched to a gene; V was cut back by 5 bases and J by 6 bases. The CDR3 coding sequence is TGTGCCAGCAGCTCGGACAGGGTCAATGGCTACACCTTC. Its translation is CASSSDRVNGYTF.

This clonotype was counted only a few times. Just one base apart from a much larger clone, this may be a read error. V gene TRBV5-1 combines with J gene TRBJ1-1; D might be TRBD1 (6 bases). This CDR3 spans 15 amino acids. Trimming stripped 4 bases from V and 6 bases from J, with 19 bases between. Germline-derived CDR1 and CDR2 are SGHRS and YFSETQ. This CDR3 is CASSPEGGLSAEAFF. CDR3 sequence (DNA): TGCGCCAGCAGCCCCGAGGGGGGGCTATCGGCTGAAGCTTTCTTT. Using reference TRBV5-1 and TRBJ1-1 for the parts outside the CDR3, the full variable domain is KAGVTQTPRYLIKTRGQQVTLSCSPISGHRSVSWYQQTPGQGLQFLFEYFSETQRNKGNFPGRFSGRQFSNSRSEMNVSTLELGDSALYLCASSPEGGLSAEAFFGQGTRLTVV.

This clonotype appeared many times. This chain joins TRBV28 and TRBJ1-1, with D hard to call. This CDR3 is built from 18 residues. Germline V gene sequence: CDR1 MDHEN, CDR2 SYDVKM. Trimming pared 3 bases from V and 0 bases from J, leaving 20 bases between. For the CDR3, the DNA is TGTGCCAGCAGTTTTGAGAGAGGACGGACTTTCATGAACACTGAAGCTTTCTTT. This codes for CASSFERGRTFMNTEAFF.

This clonotype was detected ten times or more. The V gene is TRBV6-5, the J gene TRBJ1-5; TRBD1 aligns across 8 bases. Germline CDR1 reads MNHEY; CDR2 reads SVGAGI. Unmatched junction bases numbered 5, after V lost 4 bases and J lost 3 bases. The CDR3 runs 15 residues. The CDR3 loop reads CASSSLGQDNQPQHF. The CDR3 DNA is TGTGCCAGCAGTTCACTGGGACAGGACAATCAGCCCCAGCATTTT.

With respect to this clonotype: A much larger clone differs from this one at a single base, so this may be a read error. The CDR3 coding sequence is TGCGCCAGCAGCCAAGATTTCCTGAATGGGCAGTTCTTC. Its protein product is CASSQDFLNGQFF. This chain uses TRBV4-3 with TRBJ2-1; D gene ambiguous. The CDR3 has 13 residues. The V gene's germline CDR1 is LGHNA and CDR2 YSLEER.

This clonotype was counted at least ten times. The chain has TRBV10-3 and TRBJ2-5; D is unresolved. With 4 bases removed from V and 4 bases from J, the gap between germline ends came to 10 bases. This CDR3 spans 13 amino acids. The germline gives CDR1 ENHRY, CDR2 SYGVKD. The DNA for the CDR3 is TGTGCCATCAGTGGTGGCTCCGGAGAGACCCAGTACTTC. Translating it yields CAISGGSGETQYF.

This clonotype came up many times. V gene TRBV3-1 combines with J gene TRBJ2-6; D unresolved. V was pared by 0 bases and J by 0 bases, with 3 bases between. Looked up from germline, CDR1 is LGHDT and CDR2 is YNNKEL (reference sequence). The CDR3 is 15 amino acids. CDR3 amino acids: CASSQDSSGANVLTF. CDR3 coding DNA: TGTGCCAGCAGCCAAGACAGCTCTGGGGCCAACGTCCTGACTTTC.

This clonotype occurred many times. The chain recombines TRBV19 with TRBJ2-1; perhaps TRBD1 as D (6 bases). Germline V gene data show CDR1 as LNHDA and CDR2 as SQIVND (reference sequence). Trimming left V 5 bases short and J 9 bases short, with 17 bases between. This CDR3 has 14 residues. The CDR3 region has the DNA TGTGCCAGTAGTTTCCTCTCCAGGGGTCTTGAGCAGTTCTTC. It specifies CASSFLSRGLEQFF.

This clonotype has a count of ten or more. The chain employs TRBV19 and TRBJ1-1; D is unresolved. The CDR3 has 15 amino acids. The V end was cut by 7 bases, the J end by 0 bases, with 15 bases between. Per germline, CDR1 LNHDA and CDR2 SQIVND (reference sequence). CDR3 coding DNA: TGTGCCAGTACCCCCAGGCAGCCTTTGAACACTGAAGCTTTCTTT. This encodes CASTPRQPLNTEAFF.

This clonotype was found many times. The rearrangement joins TRBV4-3 to TRBJ1-5, with D possibly matching TRBD1 (5 bases). This CDR3 region has 16 residues. With 4 bases removed from V and 6 bases from J, the gap between germline ends came to 19 bases. Germline V gives CDR1 LGHNA, CDR2 YSLEER. CDR3 bases: TGCGCCAGCAGCCCAGGACATGGGGAGGGTGGTCAGCCCCAGCATTTT. Translation gives CASSPGHGEGGQPQHF.

This chain uses TRBV15 with TRBJ2-2; tentatively, D is TRBD1 (6 bases). The CDR3 covers 17 residues. V lost 0 bases to trimming and J lost 4 bases, with 15 bases between them. The germline gives CDR1 LNHNV, CDR2 YYDKDF (reference sequence). For the CDR3, the DNA is TGTGCCACCAGCAGAGATAAACCCGACAGGCCCACCGGGGAGCTGTTTTTT. Its protein is CATSRDKPDRPTGELFF.

This chain connects TRBV24-1 to TRBJ2-2; 11 positions match TRBD2. Germline assignment: CDR1 KGHDR and CDR2 SFDVKD. J was trimmed by 4 bases and V by 6 bases; bases with no gene match: 15. This CDR3 is 19 amino acids long. The CDR3 DNA reads as TGTGCCACCAGTTCTTTGGCAGGGACTAGCGGTGTAAGCACCGGGGAGCTGTTTTTT. Protein: CATSSLAGTSGVSTGELFF.

Many counts were recorded for this clonotype. The V and J genes are TRBV20-1 and TRBJ1-6, with 9 bases aligning to TRBD1. This CDR3 spans 17 amino acids. The V and J ends lost 0 bases and 7 bases, in that order; junction bases with no gene match: 10. CDR1 is DFQATT and CDR2 is SNEGSKA in the germline V gene (reference sequence). Here the CDR3 DNA reads TGCAGTGCTAGAGATCCCCCTCCGGGACAGGGAAATTCACCCCTCCACTTT. Translated, it gives CSARDPPPGQGNSPLHF.

This clonotype appeared many times. The chain combines TRBV7-6 with TRBJ2-2; 13 bases are a match to TRBD2. CDR1 is SGHVS and CDR2 is FNYEAQ in the germline V gene. This CDR3 spans 17 amino acids. J lost 5 bases, V lost 5 bases, and 8 bases had no gene match. The DNA of the CDR3 is TGTGCCAGCAGCCCGAGGACTAGCGGGGGCGAGACCGGGGAGCTGTTTTTT. Translation gives CASSPRTSGGETGELFF.

This chain uses TRBV20-1 with TRBJ2-1, with D maybe TRBD2 (7 bases). Looked up from germline, CDR1 is DFQATT and CDR2 is SNEGSKA (reference sequence). V lost 3 bases to trimming and J lost 7 bases, with 16 bases between them. The CDR3 runs 14 residues. CDR3 loop: CSARRGGAGNEQFF. The DNA for the CDR3 is TGCAGTGCTAGGAGGGGGGGGGCGGGGAATGAGCAGTTCTTC.

This clonotype was counted many times. The chain carries TRBV14 and TRBJ2-5; D is possibly TRBD1 or TRBD2 (5 bases each). V lost 0 bases and J 5 bases, leaving 22 bases between the germline ends. Germline CDR1 reads SGHDN; CDR2 reads FVKESK. This CDR3 spans 18 amino acids. CDR3 sequence (DNA): TGTGCCAGCAGCCAAGATAGGCACGGGGCGAGGGTTAAGGAGACCCAGTACTTC. It yields the protein CASSQDRHGARVKETQYF. Together with reference TRBV14 and TRBJ2-5, the CDR3 gives the full variable domain: EAGVTQFPSHSVIEKGQTVTLRCDPISGHDNLYWYRRVMGKEIKFLLHFVKESKQDESGMPNNRFLAERTGGTYSTLKVQPAELEDSGVYFCASSQDRHGARVKETQYFGPGTRLLVL.

Ten or more counts support this clonotype. The V gene is TRBV5-1, the J gene TRBJ2-1; D possibly corresponds to TRBD1 (5 bases). V was clipped by 3 bases and J by 9 bases, with 10 bases between them. This CDR3 contains 12 residues. CDR1 and CDR2 (germline): SGHRS, YFSETQ. CDR3 sequence reads: CASSYTGFEQFF. The CDR3 nucleotides read TGCGCCAGCAGCTATACAGGATTTGAGCAGTTCTTC.

This clonotype was counted ten times or more. The chain carries TRBV6-1 and TRBJ1-4; TRBD1 aligns across 9 bases. V lost 2 bases, J lost 7 bases, and 5 bases stayed unmatched. Germline V gene lookup returns CDR1 MNHNS and CDR2 SASEGT. The CDR3 consists of 15 residues. CDR3 region: CASSEPGQGPEKLFF. In DNA form, the CDR3 reads TGTGCCAGCAGTGAACCGGGACAGGGACCTGAAAAACTGTTTTTT.

The table lists this clonotype with many counts. This sequence joins TRBV10-3 and TRBJ1-1, with D possibly being TRBD1 (6 bases). Trimming took 3 bases from V and 1 from J, leaving 9 bases between them. The CDR3 runs to 14 residues. Germline CDR1 reads ENHRY; CDR2 reads SYGVKD. CDR3 sequence reads: CAISDRGTNTEAFF. Here the CDR3 DNA reads TGTGCCATCAGTGATAGGGGGACGAACACTGAAGCTTTCTTT.

This clonotype has ten or more counts. The rearrangement uses TRBV5-1 and TRBJ2-3, with TRBD2 as a possible D gene (6 bases). V lost 3 bases and J 6 bases, leaving 14 bases between the germline ends. The CDR3 runs 14 residues. CDR1 is SGHRS and CDR2 is YFSETQ in the germline V gene. Written as DNA, the CDR3 is TGCGCCAGCAGCTGGAGGGACTGGGCGGATACGCAGTATTTT. It specifies CASSWRDWADTQYF.

This clonotype was detected many times. V gene TRBV29-1 combines with J gene TRBJ2-4; D uncertain. Between the trimmed V and J ends, which lost 6 bases and 8 bases, there was a span of 17 bases. In germline, CDR1 is SQVTM, CDR2 ANQGSEA. The CDR3 covers 13 residues. CDR3 nucleotide sequence: TGCAGCGTCGCGGACCTTGGCCTCGACATTCAGTACTTC. Residues: CSVADLGLDIQYF.

The chain links TRBV29-1 to TRBJ2-4, with a weak D call TRBD2 (6 bases). The germline gives CDR1 SQVTM, CDR2 ANQGSEA. The CDR3 loop spans 17 amino acids. Trimming left V 0 bases short and J 0 bases short, with 15 bases between. The CDR3, as DNA: TGCAGCGTTGAAGATCGATTGGAGGGCTTAGCCAAAAACATTCAGTACTTC. As protein: CSVEDRLEGLAKNIQYF.

This clonotype was counted a few times. The gene calls are TRBV5-6 and TRBJ2-6; D not resolved. The CDR3 is made up of 16 amino acids. The V and J ends lost 4 bases and 3 bases respectively, with 14 bases between them. Germline-derived CDR1 and CDR2 are SGHDT and YYEEEE. CDR3 sequence: CASSVGWGFGANVLTF. CDR3 coding DNA: TGTGCCAGCAGCGTAGGCTGGGGTTTTGGGGCCAACGTCCTGACTTTC.

This clonotype was observed many times. The genes are TRBV7-3 and TRBJ2-1; TRBD2 aligns across 11 bases. The germline V gene has CDR1 SGHTA and CDR2 FQGTGA. Trimming cost V 0 bases and J 6 bases; bases outside gene matches: 4. This CDR3 comprises 16 residues. CDR3 nucleotide sequence: TGTGCCAGCAGCTTAACGCCTAGCGGGAGGCCCAATGAGCAGTTCTTC. It is translated as CASSLTPSGRPNEQFF.

This clonotype was seen many times. The chain recombines TRBV7-3 with TRBJ2-1; D is uncertain. V shed 0 bases and J shed 0 bases, with 9 bases lying between them. The CDR3 spans 16 residues. Germline V gene lookup returns CDR1 SGHTA and CDR2 FQGTGA. The CDR3 region has the DNA TGTGCCAGCAGCTTAACAGTCCTTAGCTCCTACAATGAGCAGTTCTTC. Translating it yields CASSLTVLSSYNEQFF. The entire variable domain, with the rest obtained from reference TRBV7-3 and TRBJ2-1, is as follows: GAGVSQTPSNKVTEKGKYVELRCDPISGHTALYWYRQSLGQGPEFLIYFQGTGAADDSGLPNDRFFAVRPEGSVSTLKIQRTERGDSAVYLCASSLTVLSSYNEQFFGPGTRLTVL.

This clonotype was seen a handful of times. The DNA for the CDR3 is TGTGCCAGCAGTTGGGTCGGACTAGCGGGGGGCGGGAACACCGGGGAGCTGTTTTTT. Translated, it gives CASSWVGLAGGGNTGELFF. V gene TRBV28 combines with J gene TRBJ2-2, with 14 bases matching TRBD2. CDR1 MDHEN and CDR2 SYDVKM come from the germline V gene. The CDR3 is made up of 19 amino acids. V lost 4 bases and J lost 1; bases outside the gene matches: 8.

The rearrangement uses TRBV10-3 and TRBJ2-7, with D unclear. CDR3 size: 12 residues. The germline V gene has CDR1 ENHRY and CDR2 SYGVKD. The V and J ends lost 2 bases and 5 bases respectively, with 7 bases between them. CDR3 region: CAISEDSHEQYF. Here the CDR3 DNA reads TGTGCCATCAGTGAGGATTCCCACGAGCAGTACTTC.

This clonotype was detected many times. As DNA, the CDR3 is TGCGCCAGCAGCCAAGTCTGGAGGGTGGTCAATCAGCCCCAGCATTTT. Its translation is CASSQVWRVVNQPQHF. The chain has TRBV4-1 and TRBJ1-5; D is undetermined. Trimming pared 1 base from V and 3 bases from J, leaving 13 bases between. The length of the CDR3 is 16 residues. Germline V gives CDR1 MGHRA, CDR2 YSYEKL.

In this sample, this clonotype turned up many times. V is TRBV20-1 and J is TRBJ1-2; 8 bases are a match to TRBD1. With 4 bases clipped from V and 3 bases from J, the junction kept 7 bases outside the gene matches. The V gene's germline CDR1 is DFQATT and CDR2 SNEGSKA (reference sequence). The CDR3 covers 14 residues. CDR3 bases: TGCAGTGCTACAAAACAGGGGGTCGACTATGGCTACACCTTC. Residues: CSATKQGVDYGYTF.

This clonotype was seen at least ten times. V gene TRBV12-3 or TRBV12-4 combines with J gene TRBJ1-1; 7 nucleotides line up with TRBD1. The CDR3 is 14 amino acids. V lost 6 bases to trimming and J lost 3 bases; unmatched junction nucleotides: 7. CDR3 nucleotides: TGTGCCAGCAGCCCGGACAGGATTTACACTGAAGCTTTCTTT. This gives the protein CASSPDRIYTEAFF.